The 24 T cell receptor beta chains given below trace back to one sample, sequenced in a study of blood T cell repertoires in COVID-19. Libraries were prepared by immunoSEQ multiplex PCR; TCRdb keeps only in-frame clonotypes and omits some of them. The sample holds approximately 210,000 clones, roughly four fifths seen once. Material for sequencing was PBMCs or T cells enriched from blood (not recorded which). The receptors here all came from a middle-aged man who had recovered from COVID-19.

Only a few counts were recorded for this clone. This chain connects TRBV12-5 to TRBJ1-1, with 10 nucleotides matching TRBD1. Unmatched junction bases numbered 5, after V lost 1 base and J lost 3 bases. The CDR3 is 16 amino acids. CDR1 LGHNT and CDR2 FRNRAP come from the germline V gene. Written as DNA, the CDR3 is TGTGCTAGTGGTTTGGGTCCCGGGACAGGGGACACTGAAGCTTTCTTT. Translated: CASGLGPGTGDTEAFF.

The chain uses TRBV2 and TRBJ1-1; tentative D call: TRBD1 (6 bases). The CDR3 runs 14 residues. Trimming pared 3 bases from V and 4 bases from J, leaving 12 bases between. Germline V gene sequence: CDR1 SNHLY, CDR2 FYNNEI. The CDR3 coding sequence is TGTGCCAGCAGTGATAGTAGGGGGATCACTGAAGCTTTCTTT. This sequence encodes CASSDSRGITEAFF.

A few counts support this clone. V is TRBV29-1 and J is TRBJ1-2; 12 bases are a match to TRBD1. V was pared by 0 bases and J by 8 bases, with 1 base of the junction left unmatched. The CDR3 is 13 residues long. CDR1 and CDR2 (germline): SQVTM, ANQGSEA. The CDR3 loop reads CSVEDGTGGGYTF. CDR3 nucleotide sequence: TGCAGCGTTGAAGATGGGACAGGGGGCGGCTACACCTTC.

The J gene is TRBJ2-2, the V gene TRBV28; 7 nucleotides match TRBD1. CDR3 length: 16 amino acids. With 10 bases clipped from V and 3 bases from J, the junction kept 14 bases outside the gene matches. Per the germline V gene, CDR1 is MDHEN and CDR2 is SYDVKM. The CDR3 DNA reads TGTGCCACCACCGCACCGACAGGGCGGGACACCGGGGAGCTGTTTTTT. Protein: CATTAPTGRDTGELFF.

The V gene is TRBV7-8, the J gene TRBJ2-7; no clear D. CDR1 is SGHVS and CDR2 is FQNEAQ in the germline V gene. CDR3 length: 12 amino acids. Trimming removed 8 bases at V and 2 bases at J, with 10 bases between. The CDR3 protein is CASGPAAYEQYF. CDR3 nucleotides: TGTGCCAGCGGCCCCGCAGCCTACGAGCAGTACTTC.

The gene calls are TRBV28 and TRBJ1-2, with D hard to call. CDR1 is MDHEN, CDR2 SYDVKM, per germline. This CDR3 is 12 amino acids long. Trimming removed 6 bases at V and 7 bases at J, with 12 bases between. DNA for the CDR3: TGTGCCAGCAGAAGTCCCGCGGGTGGCTACACCTTC. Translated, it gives CASRSPAGGYTF.

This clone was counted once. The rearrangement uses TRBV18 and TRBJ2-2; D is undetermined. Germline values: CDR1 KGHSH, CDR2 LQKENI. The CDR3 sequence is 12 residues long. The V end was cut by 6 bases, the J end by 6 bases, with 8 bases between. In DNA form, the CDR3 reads TGTGCCAGCTCTTCGTATTCCGGGGAGCTGTTTTTT. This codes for CASSSYSGELFF.

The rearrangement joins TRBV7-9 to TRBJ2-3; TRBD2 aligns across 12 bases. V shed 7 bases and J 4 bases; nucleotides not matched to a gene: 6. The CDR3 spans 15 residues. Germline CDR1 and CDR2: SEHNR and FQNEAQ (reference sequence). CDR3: CASTKTSGSADTQYF. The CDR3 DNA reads TGTGCCAGCACCAAGACTAGCGGGAGTGCAGATACGCAGTATTTT.

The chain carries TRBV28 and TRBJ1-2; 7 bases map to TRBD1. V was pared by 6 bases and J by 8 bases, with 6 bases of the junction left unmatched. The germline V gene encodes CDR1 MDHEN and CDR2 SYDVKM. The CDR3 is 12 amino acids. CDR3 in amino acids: CASRTGDWGYTF. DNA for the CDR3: TGTGCCAGCAGAACAGGGGACTGGGGCTACACCTTC.

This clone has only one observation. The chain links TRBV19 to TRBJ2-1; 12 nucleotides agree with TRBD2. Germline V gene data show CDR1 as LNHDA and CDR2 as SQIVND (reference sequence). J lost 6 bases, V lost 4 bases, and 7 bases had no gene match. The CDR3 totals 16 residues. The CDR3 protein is CASSTSGRAQGNEQFF. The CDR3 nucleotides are TGTGCCAGTAGTACTAGCGGGAGGGCCCAGGGCAATGAGCAGTTCTTC.

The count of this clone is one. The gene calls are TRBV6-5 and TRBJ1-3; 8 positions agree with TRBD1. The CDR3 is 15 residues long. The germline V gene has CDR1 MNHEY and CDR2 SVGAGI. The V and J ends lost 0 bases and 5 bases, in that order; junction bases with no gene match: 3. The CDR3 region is CASSYSQGARNTIYF. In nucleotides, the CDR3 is TGTGCCAGCAGTTACTCGCAGGGGGCGAGAAACACCATATATTTT.

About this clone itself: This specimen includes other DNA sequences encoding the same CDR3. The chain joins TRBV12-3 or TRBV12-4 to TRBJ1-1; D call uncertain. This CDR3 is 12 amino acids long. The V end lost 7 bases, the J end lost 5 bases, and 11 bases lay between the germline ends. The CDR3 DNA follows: TGTGCCAGCACCCTTGGAGGGACTGAAGCTTTCTTT. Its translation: CASTLGGTEAFF.

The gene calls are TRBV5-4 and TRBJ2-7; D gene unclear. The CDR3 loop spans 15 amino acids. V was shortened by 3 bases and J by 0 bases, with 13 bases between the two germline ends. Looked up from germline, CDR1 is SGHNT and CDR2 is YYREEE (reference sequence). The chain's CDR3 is CASSSGSSVSYEQYF. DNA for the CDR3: TGTGCCAGCAGCTCTGGTTCGAGCGTCTCCTACGAGCAGTACTTC.

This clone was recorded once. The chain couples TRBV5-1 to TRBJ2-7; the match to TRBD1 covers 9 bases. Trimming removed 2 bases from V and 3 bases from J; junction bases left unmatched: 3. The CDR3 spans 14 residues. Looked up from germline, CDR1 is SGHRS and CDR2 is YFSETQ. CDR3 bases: TGCGCCAGCAGCTTAGGGACAGGGATCTACGAGCAGTACTTC. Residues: CASSLGTGIYEQYF.

CDR3 DNA sequence: TGTGCCAGCAGCCGCGGGATCGGCGGCTACACCTTC. The encoded protein is CASSRGIGGYTF. The chain has TRBV5-6 and TRBJ1-2; D ambiguous. CDR1 is SGHDT, CDR2 YYEEEE, per germline. The CDR3 runs to 12 residues. V gave up 4 bases and J gave up 8 bases, with 12 bases separating them.

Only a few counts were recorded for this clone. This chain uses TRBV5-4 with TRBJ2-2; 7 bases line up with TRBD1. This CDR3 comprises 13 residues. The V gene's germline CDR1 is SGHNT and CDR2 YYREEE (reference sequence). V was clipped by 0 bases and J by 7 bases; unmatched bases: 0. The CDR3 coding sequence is TGTGCCAGCAGCTTGGGGACAGGCGGGGAGCTGTTTTTT. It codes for CASSLGTGGELFF.

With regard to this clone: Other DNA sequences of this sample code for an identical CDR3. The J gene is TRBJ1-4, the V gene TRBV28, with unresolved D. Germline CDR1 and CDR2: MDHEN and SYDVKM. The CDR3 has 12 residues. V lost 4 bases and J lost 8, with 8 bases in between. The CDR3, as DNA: TGTGCCAGCAGTTCCGCCGGGGAAAAACTGTTTTTT. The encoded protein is CASSSAGEKLFF.

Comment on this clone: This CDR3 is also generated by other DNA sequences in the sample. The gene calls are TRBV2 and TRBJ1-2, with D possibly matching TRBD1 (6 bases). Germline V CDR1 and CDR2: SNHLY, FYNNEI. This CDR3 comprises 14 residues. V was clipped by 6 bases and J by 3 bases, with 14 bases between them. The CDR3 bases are TGTGCCAGCAGCGGGGGGCGGGGCGACTATGGCTACACCTTC. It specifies CASSGGRGDYGYTF. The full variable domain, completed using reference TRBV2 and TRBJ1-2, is EPEVTQTPSHQVTQMGQEVILRCVPISNHLYFYWYRQILGQKVEFLVSFYNNEISEKSEIFDDQFSVERPDGSNFTLKIRSTKLEDSAMYFCASSGGRGDYGYTFGSGTRLTVV.

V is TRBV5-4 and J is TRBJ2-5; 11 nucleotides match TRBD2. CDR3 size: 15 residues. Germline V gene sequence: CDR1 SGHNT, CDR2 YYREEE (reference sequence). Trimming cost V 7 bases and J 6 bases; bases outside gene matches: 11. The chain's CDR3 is CASGPSSGGKQTQYF. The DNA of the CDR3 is TGTGCCAGCGGGCCCTCTAGCGGGGGGAAACAGACCCAGTACTTC.

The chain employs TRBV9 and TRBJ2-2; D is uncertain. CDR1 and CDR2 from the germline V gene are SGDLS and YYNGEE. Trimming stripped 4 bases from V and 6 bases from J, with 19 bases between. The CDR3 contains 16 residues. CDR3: CASSPGVLFTAGELFF. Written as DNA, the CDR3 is TGTGCCAGCAGCCCGGGTGTGTTATTTACCGCCGGGGAGCTGTTTTTT.

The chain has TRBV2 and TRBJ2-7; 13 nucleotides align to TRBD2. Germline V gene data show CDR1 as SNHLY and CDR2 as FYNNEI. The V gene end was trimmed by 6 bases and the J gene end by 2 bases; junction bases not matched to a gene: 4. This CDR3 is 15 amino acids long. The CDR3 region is CASRTGTSGTYEQYF. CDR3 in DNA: TGTGCCAGCAGGACAGGGACTAGCGGGACCTACGAGCAGTACTTC.

The CDR3 loop is CASSIRGLGGENEQFF. The CDR3 region has the DNA TGTGCCAGCAGCATCCGAGGACTAGGAGGTGAGAATGAGCAGTTCTTC. The rearrangement links TRBV9 to TRBJ2-1, with 7 positions matching TRBD2. CDR3 size: 16 residues. Germline loops: CDR1 SGDLS, CDR2 YYNGEE. V trimming: 4 bases; J trimming: 7 bases; junction bases outside the gene matches: 14.

In DNA form, the CDR3 reads TGTGCCAGCAGTTTATCGGTGTTAGCGGGCCTGGGGGATACGCAGTATTTT. Its translation: CASSLSVLAGLGDTQYF. The chain uses TRBV27 and TRBJ2-3; TRBD2 agrees at 7 bases. V shed 0 bases, J shed 6 bases, and the junction held 12 bases outside the gene matches. The CDR3 extends over 17 amino acids. The germline CDR1 and CDR2 sequences are MNHEY and SMNVEV (reference sequence).

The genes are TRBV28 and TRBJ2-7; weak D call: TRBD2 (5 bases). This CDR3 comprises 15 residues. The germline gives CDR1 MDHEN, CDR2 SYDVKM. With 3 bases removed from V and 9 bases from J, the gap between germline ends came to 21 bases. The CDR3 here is CASSFRNQLLGAQYF. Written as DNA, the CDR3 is TGTGCCAGCAGTTTTAGGAACCAACTACTGGGAGCGCAGTACTTC.